This TCR beta chain was captured in a study of shared T cell receptors in the human thymus. This clone was counted between two and nine times. Measured with immunoSEQ multiplex PCR; TCRdb has only the in-frame clones, and not every one. The sample shows hundreds of thousands of clones, about 89% of them seen only once. With 1 base clipped from V and 7 bases from J, the junction kept 4 bases outside the gene matches. The CDR3 extends over 15 amino acids. The germline gives CDR1 LGHNA, CDR2 YSLEER. The data were also submitted as part of a second study, on human thymus T cells. That source notes: Corrective surgery for congenital heart defects was being performed on the healthy Finnish infants who were the donors. Resections from corrective heart surgery supplied the thymus tissue. Thymic and blood repertoires showed apparently biased V and J gene usage. What related research reported was that thymic repertoires overlapped highly among unrelated individuals.

This sequence was found in a boy under two years old with a congenital heart defect. Sequencing was done on a sample of thymocytes. The chain employs TRBV4-3 and TRBJ1-5; 10 positions agree with TRBD1. CDR3 DNA sequence: TGCGCCAGCAGCCAAGGACAGGGGGCACGGCAGCCCCAGCATTTT. It encodes CASSQGQGARQPQHF.